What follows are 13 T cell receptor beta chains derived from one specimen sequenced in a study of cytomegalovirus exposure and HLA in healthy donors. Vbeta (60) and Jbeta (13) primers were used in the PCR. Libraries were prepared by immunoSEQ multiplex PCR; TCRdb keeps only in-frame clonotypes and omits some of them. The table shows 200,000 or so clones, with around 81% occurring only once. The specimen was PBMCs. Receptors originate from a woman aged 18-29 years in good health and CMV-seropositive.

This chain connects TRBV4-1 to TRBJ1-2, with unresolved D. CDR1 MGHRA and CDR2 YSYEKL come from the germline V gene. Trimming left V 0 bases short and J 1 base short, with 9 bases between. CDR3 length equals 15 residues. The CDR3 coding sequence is TGCGCCAGCAGCCAAGATCAAACTTTTAACTATGGCTACACCTTC. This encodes CASSQDQTFNYGYTF.

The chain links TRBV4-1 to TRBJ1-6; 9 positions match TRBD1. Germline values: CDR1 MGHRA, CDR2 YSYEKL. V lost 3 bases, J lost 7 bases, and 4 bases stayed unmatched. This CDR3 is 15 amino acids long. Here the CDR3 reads CASSHGQGFNSPLHF. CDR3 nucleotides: TGCGCCAGCAGCCATGGACAGGGGTTCAATTCACCCCTCCACTTT.

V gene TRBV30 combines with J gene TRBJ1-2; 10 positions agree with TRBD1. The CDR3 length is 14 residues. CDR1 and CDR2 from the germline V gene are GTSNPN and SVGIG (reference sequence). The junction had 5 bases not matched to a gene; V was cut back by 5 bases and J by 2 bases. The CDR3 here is CAWSRQGANYGYTF. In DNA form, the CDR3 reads TGTGCCTGGTCTAGACAGGGGGCGAACTATGGCTACACCTTC.

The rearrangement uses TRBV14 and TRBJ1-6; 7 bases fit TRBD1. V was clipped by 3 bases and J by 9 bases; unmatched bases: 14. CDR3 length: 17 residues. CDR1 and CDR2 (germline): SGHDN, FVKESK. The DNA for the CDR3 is TGTGCCAGCAGCCATTCGACAGGGCCGCCCAGCCGTTCACCCCTCCACTTT. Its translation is CASSHSTGPPSRSPLHF.

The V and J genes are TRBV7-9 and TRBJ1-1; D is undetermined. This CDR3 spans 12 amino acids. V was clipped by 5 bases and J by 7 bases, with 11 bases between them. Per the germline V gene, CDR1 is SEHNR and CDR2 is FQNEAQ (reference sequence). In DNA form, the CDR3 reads TGTGCCAGCAGCATTAGCACCGGTGAAGCTTTCTTT. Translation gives CASSISTGEAFF.

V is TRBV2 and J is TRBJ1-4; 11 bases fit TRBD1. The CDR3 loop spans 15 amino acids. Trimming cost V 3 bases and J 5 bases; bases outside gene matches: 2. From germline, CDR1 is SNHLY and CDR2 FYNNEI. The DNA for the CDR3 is TGTGCCAGCAGTGACCGGGACAGGGGGAATGAAAAACTGTTTTTT. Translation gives CASSDRDRGNEKLFF. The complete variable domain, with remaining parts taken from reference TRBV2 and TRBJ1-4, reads EPEVTQTPSHQVTQMGQEVILRCVPISNHLYFYWYRQILGQKVEFLVSFYNNEISEKSEIFDDQFSVERPDGSNFTLKIRSTKLEDSAMYFCASSDRDRGNEKLFFGSGTQLSVL.

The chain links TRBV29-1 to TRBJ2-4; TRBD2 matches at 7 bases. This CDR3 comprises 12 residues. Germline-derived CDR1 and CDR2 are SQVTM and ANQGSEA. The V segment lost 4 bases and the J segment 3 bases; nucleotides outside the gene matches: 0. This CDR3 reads CSVGEGKNIQYF. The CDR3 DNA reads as TGCAGCGTTGGGGAGGGCAAAAACATTCAGTACTTC.

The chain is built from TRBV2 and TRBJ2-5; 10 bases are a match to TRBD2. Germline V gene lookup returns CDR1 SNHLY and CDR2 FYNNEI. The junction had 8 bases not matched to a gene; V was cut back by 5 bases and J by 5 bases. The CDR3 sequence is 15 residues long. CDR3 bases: TGTGCCAGCAGTAGAGCGGGGGGGGGTGGGGAGACCCAGTACTTC. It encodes CASSRAGGGGETQYF.

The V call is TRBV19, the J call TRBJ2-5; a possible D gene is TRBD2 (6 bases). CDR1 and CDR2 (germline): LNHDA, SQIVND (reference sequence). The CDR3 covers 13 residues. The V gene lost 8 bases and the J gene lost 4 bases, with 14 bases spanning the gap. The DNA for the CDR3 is TGTGCCAGTGGTTTAGGGAGGTCAGAGACCCAGTACTTC. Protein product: CASGLGRSETQYF.

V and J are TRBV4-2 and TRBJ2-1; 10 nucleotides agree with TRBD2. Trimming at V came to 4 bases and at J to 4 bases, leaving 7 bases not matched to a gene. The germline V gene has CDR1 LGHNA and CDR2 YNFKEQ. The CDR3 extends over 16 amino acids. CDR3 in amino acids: CASSLFSSGGYNEQFF. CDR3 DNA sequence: TGTGCCAGCAGCCTCTTCAGTAGCGGGGGGTACAATGAGCAGTTCTTC.

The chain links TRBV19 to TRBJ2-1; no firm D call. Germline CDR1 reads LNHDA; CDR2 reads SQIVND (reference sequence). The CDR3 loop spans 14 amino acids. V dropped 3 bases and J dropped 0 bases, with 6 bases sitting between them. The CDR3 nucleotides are TGTGCCAGTAGTATTGGTAGCTCCTACAATGAGCAGTTCTTC. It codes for CASSIGSSYNEQFF.

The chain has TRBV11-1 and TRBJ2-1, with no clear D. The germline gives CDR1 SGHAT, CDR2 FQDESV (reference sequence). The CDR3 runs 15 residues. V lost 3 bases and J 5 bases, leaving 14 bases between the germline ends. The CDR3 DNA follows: TGTGCCAGCAGCTTGGTCGGTCGCTCTAACAATGAGCAGTTCTTC. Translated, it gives CASSLVGRSNNEQFF.

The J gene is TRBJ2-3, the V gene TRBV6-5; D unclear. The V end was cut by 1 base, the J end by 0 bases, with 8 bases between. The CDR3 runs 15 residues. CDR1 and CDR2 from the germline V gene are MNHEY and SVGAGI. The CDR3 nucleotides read TGTGCCAGCAGTTACTACAGCAAAAGCACAGATACGCAGTATTTT. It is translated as CASSYYSKSTDTQYF.